The 9 T cell receptor beta chains reported below all come from one sample, sequenced in a study of technical replicates of blood from four donors. Using immunoSEQ multiplex PCR, the repertoire was profiled, and TCRdb retains in-frame clones only, with some absent. The sample contains roughly 60,000 clones, over 90% of which appear only once. Specimen: PBMCs. The receptors shown here come from a human donor in good health. Some clones in this sample may be carry-over from other donors' samples.

The chain employs TRBV7-3 and TRBJ2-6, with a weak D call TRBD1 (5 bases). Trimming left V 4 bases short and J 0 bases short, with 13 bases between. CDR1 SGHTA and CDR2 FQGTGA come from the germline V gene. The CDR3 has 17 residues. Here the CDR3 reads CASSSQGASSGANVLTF. In nucleotides, the CDR3 is TGTGCCAGCAGCTCCCAGGGCGCCAGCTCTGGGGCCAACGTCCTGACTTTC.

The J gene is TRBJ1-3, the V gene TRBV5-4; TRBD1 might be the D (6 bases). The V and J ends lost 5 bases and 4 bases respectively, with 13 bases between them. Looked up from germline, CDR1 is SGHNT and CDR2 is YYREEE (reference sequence). The CDR3 contains 14 residues. In DNA form, the CDR3 reads TGTGCCAGCAGGGCACAGGGCGCGGGAAACACCATATATTTT. Its translation: CASRAQGAGNTIYF. The whole variable domain, filled in from reference TRBV5-4 and TRBJ1-3, reads ETGVTQSPTHLIKTRGQQVTLRCSSQSGHNTVSWYQQALGQGPQFIFQYYREEENGRGNFPPRFSGLQFPNYSSELNVNALELDDSALYLCASRAQGAGNTIYFGEGSWLTVV.

The chain carries TRBV6-4 and TRBJ2-3; 8 nucleotides agree with TRBD2. The V and J ends lost 3 bases and 1 base, in that order; junction bases with no gene match: 0. This CDR3 has 14 amino acids. Germline CDR1 reads MRHNA; CDR2 reads SNTAGT. CDR3 residues: CASSEAGGTDTQYF. The CDR3 DNA is TGTGCCAGCAGTGAAGCGGGGGGCACAGATACGCAGTATTTT.

This clone was observed a single time. The gene calls are TRBV4-2 and TRBJ2-3; unclear D gene. Trimming left V 0 bases short and J 4 bases short, with 8 bases between. The germline V gene has CDR1 LGHNA and CDR2 YNFKEQ. This CDR3 comprises 14 residues. The DNA of the CDR3 is TGTGCCAGCAGCCAAGATCTAGGCCCAGATACGCAGTATTTT. Protein: CASSQDLGPDTQYF.

The genes are TRBV18 and TRBJ1-1; maybe TRBD1 (6 bases). Germline V gene data show CDR1 as KGHSH and CDR2 as LQKENI. The V and J ends lost 6 bases and 4 bases respectively, with 9 bases between them. The CDR3 is 12 amino acids. The CDR3 DNA sequence: TGTGCCAGCTCCACAGGGACCACTGAAGCTTTCTTT. This gives the protein CASSTGTTEAFF.

This clone was counted between two and nine times. The chain couples TRBV19 to TRBJ1-2, with D hard to call. The CDR3 covers 15 residues. The ends were cut back, 3 bases at V and 4 bases at J, with 15 bases in the middle. Germline V lookup: CDR1 LNHDA, CDR2 SQIVND (reference sequence). In nucleotides, the CDR3 is TGTGCCAGTAGTATTCAAGGTGGAGAGATCTATGGCTACACCTTC. It encodes CASSIQGGEIYGYTF.

The chain joins TRBV6-1 to TRBJ2-7; 10 bases align to TRBD1. The germline V gene encodes CDR1 MNHNS and CDR2 SASEGT. The CDR3 extends over 15 amino acids. J lost 2 bases, V lost 6 bases, and 7 bases had no gene match. This chain's CDR3 is CASSLGQGMAYEQYF. The CDR3 DNA reads as TGTGCCAGCAGCCTGGGACAGGGGATGGCCTACGAGCAGTACTTC.

The chain is built from TRBV4-2 and TRBJ2-4; D is possibly TRBD2 (5 bases). V was cut by 0 bases and J by 0 bases, with 18 bases left in between. There are 19 residues in the CDR3. The germline CDR1 and CDR2 sequences are LGHNA and YNFKEQ. CDR3 nucleotide sequence: TGTGCCAGCAGCCAAGATCACGCGGAGGCCCTACTAGCCAAAAACATTCAGTACTTC. It codes for CASSQDHAEALLAKNIQYF.

This chain links TRBV18 with TRBJ2-2; TRBD1 is a possible D gene (5 bases). V was cut by 3 bases and J by 4 bases, with 9 bases left in between. There are 14 residues in the CDR3. Germline V gene lookup returns CDR1 KGHSH and CDR2 LQKENI. For the CDR3, the DNA is TGTGCCAGCTCACCCAGGGTTGGCACCGGGGAGCTGTTTTTT. As protein: CASSPRVGTGELFF.